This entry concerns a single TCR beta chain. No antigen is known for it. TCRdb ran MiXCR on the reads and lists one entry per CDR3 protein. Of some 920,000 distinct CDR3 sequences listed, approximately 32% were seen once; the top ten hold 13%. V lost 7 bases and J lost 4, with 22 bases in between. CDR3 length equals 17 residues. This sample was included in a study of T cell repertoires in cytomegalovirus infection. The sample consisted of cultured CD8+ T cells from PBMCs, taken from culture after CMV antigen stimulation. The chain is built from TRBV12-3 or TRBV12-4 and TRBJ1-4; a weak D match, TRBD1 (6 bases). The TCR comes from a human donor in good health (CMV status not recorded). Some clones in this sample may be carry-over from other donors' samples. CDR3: CASTPSPPGHVNEKLFF. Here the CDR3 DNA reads TGTGCCAGCACTCCAAGCCCCCCGGGACACGTTAATGAAAAACTGTTTTTT.